These 14 T cell receptor beta chains share one sample of origin, sequenced in a study of post-analysis software for immune sequencing data. These receptors' targets are unknown. The study, taken as a whole, reports: TRBV5-6, TRBV5-1 and TRBV20-1 belonged to a set of about five TRBV segments that were more frequent in patients than controls.

Tagging with unique molecular identifiers was a feature of the TCR beta cDNA libraries. TCRdb re-derived calls from the PCR reads in MiXCR, one entry per CDR3 protein. This sample carries hundreds of thousands of distinct CDR3 sequences, 30% of them seen once, and the ten largest clones take roughly 0.57%. Input material: blood. These receptors were taken from a girl aged 10 to 17 with multiple sclerosis.

The V and J genes are TRBV18 and TRBJ2-1, with D possibly matching TRBD2 (6 bases). Germline V CDR1 and CDR2: KGHSH, LQKENI. The V gene lost 3 bases and the J gene lost 8 bases, with 11 bases spanning the gap. This CDR3 spans 13 amino acids. The CDR3 DNA is TGTGCCAGCTCACCCGGACTAATCGATGAGCAGTTCTTC. Translated, it gives CASSPGLIDEQFF.

This clonotype came up a few times. V is TRBV4-3 and J is TRBJ2-7; 8 bases are shared with TRBD2. The CDR3 is 21 amino acids. Germline-derived CDR1 and CDR2 are LGHNA and YSLEER. V was pared by 0 bases and J by 3 bases, with 22 bases of the junction left unmatched. This CDR3 reads CASSQEYWGGSGSLSHYEQYF. CDR3 DNA: TGCGCCAGCAGCCAAGAGTATTGGGGCGGCAGCGGGAGTTTGTCCCACTACGAGCAGTACTTC.

This clonotype was picked up a small number of times. The V and J genes are TRBV4-2 and TRBJ2-7; weak D call: TRBD2 (5 bases). The germline CDR1 and CDR2 sequences are LGHNA and YNFKEQ. Trimming took off 0 bases at V and 9 bases at J, with 21 bases between the two ends. CDR3 length: 16 amino acids. This CDR3 reads CASSQEDWTIPTRQYF. The CDR3 nucleotides are TGTGCCAGCAGCCAAGAGGACTGGACCATTCCTACGAGGCAGTACTTC.

This clonotype was seen only a few times. CDR3 coding DNA: TGTGCCAGCAGCTTAGGTCCCGTGTTTGGTCAGCCCCAGCATTTT. This codes for CASSLGPVFGQPQHF. The chain joins TRBV7-8 to TRBJ1-5; D uncertain. Germline CDR1 is SGHVS and CDR2 is FQNEAQ. This CDR3 spans 15 amino acids. V lost 1 base to trimming and J lost 6 bases, with 13 bases between them. The full variable domain, rest sourced from reference TRBV7-8 and TRBJ1-5, is GAGVSQSPRYKVAKRGQDVALRCDPISGHVSLFWYQQALGQGPEFLTYFQNEAQLDKSGLPSDRFFAERPEGSVSTLKIQRTQQEDSAVYLCASSLGPVFGQPQHFGDGTRLSIL.

This clonotype has a handful of counts. The chain links TRBV28 to TRBJ2-4; tentative D call: TRBD2 (5 bases). The V end was cut by 5 bases, the J end by 3 bases, with 14 bases between. This CDR3 region has 15 residues. Per the germline V gene, CDR1 is MDHEN and CDR2 is SYDVKM. Here the CDR3 reads CASSTVLEVKNIQYF. Written as DNA, the CDR3 is TGTGCCAGCAGTACCGTCCTGGAGGTCAAAAACATTCAGTACTTC.

This clonotype was counted only a few times. The chain recombines TRBV10-3 with TRBJ2-6, with D unresolved. The germline V and J ends were trimmed by 6 bases and 2 bases, with 8 bases remaining between them. The germline CDR1 and CDR2 sequences are ENHRY and SYGVKD. The CDR3 spans 14 residues. The CDR3 protein is CAIRAVAGANVLTF. CDR3 nucleotide sequence: TGTGCCATCAGGGCGGTTGCTGGGGCCAACGTCCTGACTTTC.

The V and J genes are TRBV6-5 and TRBJ1-1; a weak D match, TRBD1 (6 bases). Germline values: CDR1 MNHEY, CDR2 SVGAGI. The CDR3 extends over 14 amino acids. V lost 5 bases, J lost 1 base, and 11 bases lay in between. The chain's CDR3 is CASSAHRENTEAFF. The CDR3 coding sequence is TGTGCCAGCAGTGCCCACAGGGAGAACACTGAAGCTTTCTTT.

This sequence joins TRBV4-3 and TRBJ1-6; D not certain. Germline lookup yields CDR1 LGHNA and CDR2 YSLEER. This CDR3 contains 16 residues. Trimming pared 0 bases from V and 8 bases from J, leaving 14 bases between. Here the CDR3 DNA reads TGCGCCAGCAGCCAAGATGTTCGGGGTAGGCATTCACCCCTCCACTTT. Protein sequence: CASSQDVRGRHSPLHF.

This sequence joins TRBV6-1 and TRBJ2-1; 8 positions agree with TRBD2. The germline V gene encodes CDR1 MNHNS and CDR2 SASEGT. J was trimmed by 3 bases and V by 5 bases; bases with no gene match: 12. The CDR3 totals 17 residues. Written as DNA, the CDR3 is TGTGCCAGCAGTCGGAGGTTCGGGGGGGCGAACTACAATGAGCAGTTCTTC. Its protein product is CASSRRFGGANYNEQFF.

The chain joins TRBV5-6 to TRBJ2-3; 7 bases agree with TRBD1. In germline, CDR1 is SGHDT, CDR2 YYEEEE. The V gene end was trimmed by 2 bases and the J gene end by 1 base; junction bases not matched to a gene: 10. This CDR3 region has 17 residues. CDR3 nucleotides: TGTGCCAGCAGCTTCCACCCCGGGACAGCCCGCACAGATACGCAGTATTTT. It translates to CASSFHPGTARTDTQYF.

This clonotype was detected only a few times. The genes are TRBV10-3 and TRBJ1-1, with 7 nucleotides matching TRBD1. V was pared by 1 base and J by 0 bases, with 5 bases of the junction left unmatched. The CDR3 has 16 amino acids. CDR1 and CDR2 (germline): ENHRY, SYGVKD. CDR3 sequence (DNA): TGTGCCATCAGTGAGTTCAGGGGGGGGATGAACACTGAAGCTTTCTTT. Translating gives CAISEFRGGMNTEAFF.

The V call is TRBV25-1, the J call TRBJ2-3; TRBD2 matches at 7 bases. Looked up from germline, CDR1 is MGHDK and CDR2 is SYGVNS. The CDR3 has 14 amino acids. The V and J ends lost 4 bases and 6 bases, in that order; junction bases with no gene match: 7. CDR3 DNA: TGTGCCAGCAGTGCCTCGCAGGGAGGGGATACGCAGTATTTT. Protein: CASSASQGGDTQYF.

This clonotype showed up just a few times. V usage is TRBV20-1 and J usage is TRBJ2-7, with 11 bases matching TRBD2. From germline, CDR1 is DFQATT and CDR2 SNEGSKA (reference sequence). V lost 4 bases and J lost 0; bases outside the gene matches: 11. The CDR3 contains 17 residues. CDR3: CSATGIAGGPSSYEQYF. CDR3 nucleotide sequence: TGCAGTGCTACCGGGATAGCGGGAGGGCCGAGCTCCTACGAGCAGTACTTC.

This clonotype was detected only once. The rearrangement uses TRBV7-2 and TRBJ1-1; 8 bases align to TRBD1. This CDR3 comprises 15 residues. Germline V gene lookup returns CDR1 SGHTA and CDR2 FQGNSA. Trimming at V came to 5 bases and at J to 6 bases, leaving 11 bases not matched to a gene. The CDR3 sequence: CASSPRTGFNAEAFF. DNA for the CDR3: TGTGCCAGCAGCCCCAGGACAGGGTTTAATGCTGAAGCTTTCTTT.